Listed below are T cell receptor beta chains from one sample, sequenced in a study of Tregs in tolerant kidney transplant recipients. The assay was immunoSEQ multiplex PCR, and TCRdb's table has in-frame clones only and misses some. The table lists about 21,000 clones, roughly 80% of them singletons, with roughly 23% in the top ten. The sequenced sample was CD8+ T cells from blood (PBMCs), obtained 6 months after the transplant. Receptors originate from a human patient who received a combined kidney and bone marrow transplant. The graft donor may account for some of the T cells. Each CDR3 is given with its conserved first and last residue. A D gene is named only where the DNA matches it firmly. The size entry is marked missing in some rows and otherwise reads once, few, many or a size class.

D gene	clone size	V gene	J gene	CDR3 DNA	CDR3 protein
NA	once	TRBV27	TRBJ1-2	TGTGCCAGCAGTCCGCTTTTGGATGACTACTATGGCTACACCTTC	CASSPLLDDYYGYTF
TRBD2	once	TRBV2	TRBJ2-3	TGTGCCAGCAGTGAGGTTCTAGCGGGGGGCACGGATACGCAGTATTTT	CASSEVLAGGTDTQYF
NA	NA	TRBV5-1	TRBJ2-3	TGCGCCAGCAGACAGCATCCTTCCGATACGCAGTATTTT	CASRQHPSDTQYF
NA	NA	TRBV11-2	TRBJ2-7	TGTGCCAGCAGCTTAGGGTCCTACGAGCAGTACTTC	CASSLGSYEQYF
NA	NA	TRBV5-4	TRBJ1-6	TGTGCCAGCAGCTTGACCGGGGTGGTCTATAATTCACCCCTCCACTTT	CASSLTGVVYNSPLHF
TRBD1	NA	TRBV7-3	TRBJ1-5	TGTGCCAGCACCTCCACCCGGGACAGAAATCAGCCCCAGCATTTT	CASTSTRDRNQPQHF
NA	NA	TRBV1	TRBJ2-6	TGCACCAGCAGTAGACCGGGTTTGTGCACAAAGCGGGCCAACGTCCTGACTTTC	CTSSRPGLCTKRANVLTF
NA	few	TRBV5-5	TRBJ2-3	TGTGCCAGCAGCGAGGTTGGCGGGCCGGGGGTCACAGATACGCAGTATTTT	CASSEVGGPGVTDTQYF
TRBD1	NA	TRBV7-8	TRBJ2-2	TGTGCCAGCAGCTTAGCTGCACTAGGGGGCCCGAACACCGGGGAGCTGTTTTTT	CASSLAALGGPNTGELFF
NA	NA	TRBV27	TRBJ2-3	TGTGCCAGCAGTTTACGGGGGGCTGGGACAGATACGCAGTATTTT	CASSLRGAGTDTQYF
TRBD2	NA	TRBV9	TRBJ2-3	TGTGCCAGCAGTGTGGGGACTAGCGGGAACACAGATACGCAGTATTTT	CASSVGTSGNTDTQYF
NA	once	TRBV7-9	TRBJ2-1	TGTGCCAGCAGCCCGGGACTCCTAAATAATGAGCAGTTCTTC	CASSPGLLNNEQFF
NA	NA	TRBV7-9	TRBJ2-7	TGTGCCAGCAGCTCGACAGAAATCTACGAGCAGTACTTC	CASSSTEIYEQYF
TRBD2	NA	TRBV4-3	TRBJ2-7	TGCGCCAGCAGCCAAGACCTAGCGGGGGTAACCTACGAGCAGTACTTC	CASSQDLAGVTYEQYF
TRBD2	NA	TRBV6-5	TRBJ2-2	TGTGCCAGCAATCCTAGCGGGAGCATCGGGGAGCTGTTTTTT	CASNPSGSIGELFF
NA	NA	TRBV5-6	TRBJ2-7	TGTGCCAGCAGCTCCGGGATCCCCTACGAGCAGTACTTC	CASSSGIPYEQYF
NA	NA	TRBV7-9	TRBJ1-2	TGTGCCAGCAGCCCCTTGGGCAGGTTATATGGCTACACCTTC	CASSPLGRLYGYTF
TRBD2	few	TRBV9	TRBJ2-3	TGTGCCAGCAGCGTAAGTGACAGCGGGGGGTCCGATACGCAGTATTTT	CASSVSDSGGSDTQYF
NA	NA	TRBV9	TRBJ2-7	TGTGCCAGCAGCGTAGGGGCAGGGGCCACCTACGAGCAGTACTTC	CASSVGAGATYEQYF
TRBD1	NA	TRBV6-6	TRBJ2-7	TGTGCCAGCAGTTACTCGGGGACAGGGGACTACGAGCAGTACTTC	CASSYSGTGDYEQYF
NA	NA	TRBV11-2	TRBJ1-1	TGTGCCAGCAGCTTTCCGGGCGGGACTAACACTGAAGCTTTCTTT	CASSFPGGTNTEAFF
TRBD1	few	TRBV5-1	TRBJ1-2	TGCGCCAGCAGCTTGGTTCCAGGGGGAGTCTATGGCTACACCTTC	CASSLVPGGVYGYTF
NA	NA	TRBV11-3	TRBJ2-2	TGTGCCAGTCGGGAGAACACCGGGGAGCTGTTTTTT	CASRENTGELFF
TRBD2	NA	TRBV7-6	TRBJ2-2	TGTGCCAGCAGCTTCTCCTCTAGCGCGGGAGTTATAACCGGGGAGCTGTTTTTT	CASSFSSSAGVITGELFF
TRBD2	NA	TRBV7-3	TRBJ2-7	TGTGCCAGCAGCTCCCCTGGCGGGAGCAACTACGAGCAGTACTTC	CASSSPGGSNYEQYF
TRBD1	NA	TRBV4-3	TRBJ1-2	TGCGCCAGCAGCCAAGATCCTACAGGGGGCGCACACTATGGCTACACCTTC	CASSQDPTGGAHYGYTF
NA	once	TRBV4-3	TRBJ2-1	TGCGCCAGCAGCCAAGGATATACTTATGAGACTCTCAGATACAATGAGCAGTTCTTC	CASSQGYTYETLRYNEQFF
NA	NA	TRBV7-9	TRBJ2-1	TGTGCCAGCAGCTTAGTAGGGAGTGCGTCTAGCTCCTACAATGAGCAGTTCTTC	CASSLVGSASSSYNEQFF
NA	few	TRBV4-1	TRBJ2-1	TGCGCCAGCAGCCTGGGCCCTTCCTACAATGAGCAGTTCTTC	CASSLGPSYNEQFF
TRBD2	NA	TRBV4-1	TRBJ2-5	TGCGCCAGCAGCCAAGGGCTGACTAGCGGGGGTACAGAGACCCAGTACTTC	CASSQGLTSGGTETQYF
NA	once	TRBV5-6	TRBJ1-5	TGTGCCAGCAGCCCCGGGGGGGGGAGTCAGCCCCAGCATTTT	CASSPGGGSQPQHF
NA	NA	TRBV5-7	TRBJ2-7	TGTGCCAGCAGCCCGGACAGCAACCCCTACGAGCAGTACTTC	CASSPDSNPYEQYF
TRBD2	NA	TRBV9	TRBJ2-2	TGTGCCAGCAGCGTAGGAGCGGGAGCCATCACCGGGGAGCTGTTTTTT	CASSVGAGAITGELFF
TRBD1	NA	TRBV2	TRBJ2-5	TGTGCCAGCAGTGATGGACAGGGGGGGGAGACCCAGTACTTC	CASSDGQGGETQYF
TRBD1	NA	TRBV27	TRBJ1-2	TGTGCCAGCAGTTTCGACAGGGGAGGATACTATGGCTACACCTTC	CASSFDRGGYYGYTF
NA	NA	TRBV5-6	TRBJ1-1	TGTGCCAGCTTCCGAACAGACATGAACACTGAAGCTTTCTTT	CASFRTDMNTEAFF
NA	NA	TRBV6-5	TRBJ1-5	TGTGCCAGCAGTTACAACGGGGGGCGAGATCAGCCCCAGCATTTT	CASSYNGGRDQPQHF
NA	large	TRBV5-6	TRBJ2-1	TGTGCCAGCAGCCCCTGGACTACCTACAATGAGCAGTTCTTC	CASSPWTTYNEQFF
NA	NA	TRBV4-1	TRBJ2-3	TGCGCCAGCAGCCAAGATGGCGGGGTCACAGATACGCAGTATTTT	CASSQDGGVTDTQYF
TRBD1	NA	TRBV7-9	TRBJ1-5	TGTGCCAGCAGCGTAGGAGGGGACAGGAGGGTCCAGCCCCAGCATTTT	CASSVGGDRRVQPQHF
TRBD1	NA	TRBV29-1	TRBJ2-1	TGCAGCGCCTGGGGCCGGGACAGGGTGTTCTACAATGAGCAGTTCTTC	CSAWGRDRVFYNEQFF
NA	NA	TRBV28	TRBJ2-5	TGTGCCAGCAGTTTATGGGACTCGGAGGATAAGTATCAAGAGACCCAGTACTTC	CASSLWDSEDKYQETQYF
NA	NA	TRBV4-3	TRBJ1-5	TGCGCCAGCAGCCAAGGGCCAGGGAGCAATCAGCCCCAGCATTTT	CASSQGPGSNQPQHF
NA	NA	TRBV6-5	TRBJ2-1	TGTGCCAGCAGGACGACAGCCTACAATGAGCAGTTCTTC	CASRTTAYNEQFF
TRBD1	NA	TRBV7-8	TRBJ1-3	TGTGCCAGCAGCCCCGGGACAGGAGGTGGAAACACCATATATTTT	CASSPGTGGGNTIYF
NA	NA	TRBV7-3	TRBJ2-3	TGTGCCAGCAGCCACTCCGGGGCGGGGCTCACAGATACGCAGTATTTT	CASSHSGAGLTDTQYF
TRBD2	NA	TRBV7-9	TRBJ2-7	TGTGCCAGCAGCTTTGGGGGGGGTGACGAGCAGTACTTC	CASSFGGGDEQYF
NA	NA	TRBV4-3	TRBJ2-7	TGCGCCAGCAGCCAAGATTTCGGGGATATCGAGCAGTACTTC	CASSQDFGDIEQYF
TRBD1	NA	TRBV4-2	TRBJ1-3	TGTGCCAGCAGCCCAGACCAGACAGGGTACACCATATATTTT	CASSPDQTGYTIYF
NA	NA	TRBV13	TRBJ2-3	TGTGCCAGCAGCGTGGGGAGTAGGTCGGCAGATACGCAGTATTTT	CASSVGSRSADTQYF
TRBD1	medium-sized	TRBV2	TRBJ2-1	TGTGCCAGCAGGGGCCGGGACAGGGGGCGCGGGCAGTTCTTC	CASRGRDRGRGQFF
TRBD1	few	TRBV4-1	TRBJ1-2	TGCGCCAGCAGTCGAATTGACAGGGGATTCGCCTATGGCTACACCTTC	CASSRIDRGFAYGYTF
TRBD2	NA	TRBV10-2	TRBJ2-3	TGCGCCAGCAGCACCGGGACTAGCGAGGGAGATACGCAGTATTTT	CASSTGTSEGDTQYF
TRBD2	NA	TRBV30	TRBJ2-2	TGTGCCTGGCGGGGCGGGACTACCGACACCGGGGAGCTGTTTTTT	CAWRGGTTDTGELFF
TRBD1	once	TRBV13	TRBJ2-2	TGTGCCAGCAGCGCAGGACAGGAGAACACCGGGGAGCTGTTTTTT	CASSAGQENTGELFF
NA	few	TRBV5-3	TRBJ2-3	TGTGCCAGAAGCTTGGACACTAGGATTGGGCTCGGTACGCAGTATTTT	CARSLDTRIGLGTQYF
NA	NA	TRBV30	TRBJ2-1	TGTGCCTGGAGAGGAGGTAGCTTCAGTGAGCAGTTCTTC	CAWRGGSFSEQFF
NA	NA	TRBV7-2	TRBJ1-2	TGTGCCAGCAGCGTGGACAGCAGGAAAGGCTACACCTTC	CASSVDSRKGYTF
TRBD1	NA	TRBV19	TRBJ1-5	TGTGCCAGTAGTGGTTATGGAGGACAGGGAGGCAATCAGCCCCAGCATTTT	CASSGYGGQGGNQPQHF